This is a list of T cell receptor beta chains from one sample in a study of cytomegalovirus exposure and HLA in healthy donors. Clones were read by immunoSEQ multiplex PCR, and TCRdb kept only the in-frame ones, dropping some. The table lists 40,000 or so clones. The source material was PBMCs. The origin of the receptors is a male donor in good health and CMV-seronegative. CDR3s include the opening cysteine and the closing phenylalanine or tryptophan. D genes are given only for firm matches.

TRBV2,TRBJ2-1,15,NA,CASSQGGGSDNEQFF,TGTGCCAGCAGCCAGGGGGGCGGCTCCGACAATGAGCAGTTCTTC
TRBV2,TRBJ1-5,15,NA,CASSRTIQGNQPQHF,TGTGCCAGCAGTAGAACCATACAGGGAAATCAGCCCCAGCATTTT
TRBV4-2,TRBJ1-2,13,NA,CASSQTDSPGYTF,TGTGCCAGCAGCCAAACAGACAGCCCTGGCTACACCTTC
TRBV7-2,TRBJ1-1,13,NA,CASSSSPNTEAFF,TGTGCCAGCAGTTCGAGCCCGAACACTGAAGCTTTCTTT
TRBV18,TRBJ2-7,17,NA,CASSQGSGQTIPYEQYF,TGTGCCAGCTCACAAGGATCCGGACAGACAATTCCCTACGAGCAGTACTTC
TRBV5-5,TRBJ1-5,14,TRBD1,CASSPTGPNQPQHF,TGTGCCAGCAGCCCGACAGGGCCCAATCAGCCCCAGCATTTT
TRBV5-4,TRBJ2-1,16,NA,CASSRGRGPADNEQFF,TGTGCCAGCAGCCGCGGGCGGGGCCCGGCCGACAATGAGCAGTTCTTC
TRBV9,TRBJ2-3,14,TRBD2,CASSGRESTDTQYF,TGTGCCAGCAGCGGGCGGGAGTCTACAGATACGCAGTATTTT
TRBV4-1,TRBJ2-7,12,NA,CASSHIALEQYF,TGCGCCAGCAGCCATATAGCTTTGGAGCAGTACTTC
TRBV5-1,TRBJ1-2,15,TRBD1,CASSDGTGVPYGYTF,TGCGCCAGCAGCGACGGGACAGGGGTCCCCTATGGCTACACCTTC
TRBV27,TRBJ1-2,15,TRBD1,CASSPSGTGNYGYTF,TGTGCCAGCAGTCCCTCCGGGACAGGCAACTATGGCTACACCTTC
TRBV15,TRBJ2-5,15,NA,CATSRASIPQETQYF,TGTGCCACCAGCAGAGCGTCTATCCCACAAGAGACCCAGTACTTC
TRBV5-1,TRBJ1-3,18,TRBD1,CASSLAGTGGNSGNTIYF,TGCGCCAGCAGCTTGGCCGGGACAGGGGGGAACTCTGGAAACACCATATATTTT
TRBV7-9,TRBJ2-1,16,TRBD2,CASSLYGGSSYNEQFF,TGTGCCAGCAGCTTGTACGGCGGGAGCTCCTACAATGAGCAGTTCTTC
TRBV2,TRBJ2-5,16,TRBD2,CASSDYWAGGRFEQYF,TGTGCCAGCAGTGATTATTGGGCGGGAGGGCGGTTTGAGCAGTACTTC
TRBV5-5,TRBJ1-1,11,NA,CASNEGAEAFF,TGTGCCAGCAACGAGGGGGCTGAAGCTTTCTTT
TRBV6-5,TRBJ2-3,14,NA,CASGDLELGDTQYF,TGTGCCAGCGGCGATCTCGAACTAGGGGATACGCAGTATTTT
TRBV9,TRBJ2-2,17,TRBD2,CASSPHLAGKGTGELFF,TGTGCCAGCAGCCCCCACTTAGCGGGAAAGGGCACCGGGGAGCTGTTTTTT
TRBV5-1,TRBJ2-1,14,NA,CASSSTGHRNEQFF,TGCGCCAGCAGCTCCACTGGACACCGCAATGAGCAGTTCTTC
TRBV9,TRBJ2-1,14,NA,CASSLRDLDNEQFF,TGTGCCAGCAGCTTAAGGGACTTGGACAATGAGCAGTTCTTC
TRBV18,TRBJ2-4,14,NA,CASSPGEGKNIQYF,TGTGCCAGCTCACCGGGTGAGGGTAAAAACATTCAGTACTTC
TRBV4-1,TRBJ1-4,15,NA,CASSLRQATNEKLFF,TGCGCCAGCAGCCTCCGACAGGCAACTAATGAAAAACTGTTTTTT
TRBV27,TRBJ2-1,13,TRBD2,CASRQGLAGRQFF,TGTGCCAGCAGACAGGGACTAGCGGGACGGCAGTTCTTC
TRBV5-3,TRBJ2-3,18,NA,CARSLDFRGSAGTDTQYF,TGTGCCAGAAGCTTGGACTTCAGGGGTTCGGCGGGCACAGATACGCAGTATTTT
TRBV7-2,TRBJ1-2,13,NA,CASSYSGFEGYTF,TGTGCCAGCAGCTATTCAGGGTTCGAAGGCTACACCTTC
TRBV28,TRBJ1-1,15,TRBD1,CASSPTGQGSTEAFF,TGTGCCAGCAGTCCCACGGGACAGGGGAGCACTGAAGCTTTCTTT
TRBV14,TRBJ2-5,14,TRBD1,CASSHRQGLETQYF,TGTGCCAGCAGCCACCGACAGGGGCTGGAGACCCAGTACTTC
TRBV6-5,TRBJ2-7,16,NA,CASSYSRQPPAYEQYF,TGTGCCAGCAGTTACTCCCGACAGCCACCCGCTTACGAGCAGTACTTC
TRBV19,TRBJ2-7,14,TRBD1,CASSTRTGSYEQYF,TGTGCCAGTAGTACCCGGACAGGGTCCTACGAGCAGTACTTC
TRBV18,TRBJ1-3,15,NA,CASSPAPGAGNTIYF,TGTGCCAGCTCACCAGCTCCAGGGGCTGGAAACACCATATATTTT
TRBV4-1,TRBJ1-5,15,NA,CASSQGTGSGQPQHF,TGCGCCAGCAGCCAGGGTACAGGGTCGGGTCAGCCCCAGCATTTT
TRBV6-5,TRBJ1-2,13,NA,CASSAGGYYGYTF,TGTGCCAGCAGCGCGGGGGGGTACTATGGCTACACCTTC
TRBV6-5,TRBJ2-7,13,TRBD1,CASSDRDDYEQYF,TGTGCCAGCTCCGACAGGGATGACTACGAGCAGTACTTC
TRBV5-6,TRBJ2-7,13,TRBD1,CASSWTGAYEQYF,TGTGCCAGCAGCTGGACAGGGGCCTACGAGCAGTACTTC
TRBV6-1,TRBJ2-7,14,TRBD1,CASARTGGTYEQYF,TGTGCCAGCGCTCGGACAGGAGGAACCTACGAGCAGTACTTC
TRBV4-1,TRBJ2-5,16,NA,CASSQRSTGSQETQYF,TGCGCCAGCAGCCAACGATCGACAGGATCACAAGAGACCCAGTACTTC
TRBV7-2,TRBJ2-1,16,TRBD1,CASSIQTGFPYNEQFF,TGTGCCAGCAGCATACAGACAGGGTTCCCCTACAATGAGCAGTTCTTC
TRBV15,TRBJ2-3,18,NA,CATSSQLGSGLGTDTQYF,TGTGCCACCAGCAGTCAGCTAGGGAGCGGGCTAGGCACAGATACGCAGTATTTT
TRBV19,TRBJ2-7,15,TRBD1,CASSIELAQGCEQYF,TGTGCCAGTAGTATAGAGCTGGCACAGGGGTGCGAGCAGTACTTC
TRBV28,TRBJ2-3,15,NA,CASMYAGPVTDTQYF,TGTGCCAGCATGTACGCGGGGCCAGTCACAGATACGCAGTATTTT
TRBV11-3,TRBJ2-1,17,TRBD1,CASSSSLWDRATNEQFF,TGTGCCAGCAGCTCCTCCCTATGGGACAGGGCTACCAATGAGCAGTTCTTC
TRBV7-8,TRBJ2-7,15,TRBD1,CASSVSQGARREQYF,TGTGCCAGCAGCGTAAGTCAGGGGGCGCGGCGCGAGCAGTACTTC
TRBV28,TRBJ1-5,15,TRBD1,CASSPGTGVLMPQHF,TGTGCCAGCAGCCCCGGGACAGGGGTGTTGATGCCCCAGCATTTT
TRBV1,TRBJ2-1,18,NA,CTSSQDRPSKRRGNEQFF,TGCACCAGCAGCCAAGATCGTCCGTCCAAGCGTCGGGGCAATGAGCAGTTCTTC
TRBV5-1,TRBJ2-7,16,NA,CASGVAQGAESYEQYF,TGCGCCAGCGGGGTAGCACAGGGCGCAGAATCCTACGAGCAGTACTTC
TRBV19,TRBJ2-1,16,NA,CASSPSSLVHYNEQFF,TGTGCCAGTAGTCCGTCTTCACTAGTTCACTACAATGAGCAGTTCTTC
TRBV14,TRBJ2-3,16,NA,CASSQDIRLNTDTQYF,TGTGCCAGCAGCCAAGATATCCGCCTAAACACAGATACGCAGTATTTT
TRBV10-3,TRBJ2-7,13,NA,CAISEALSYEQYF,TGTGCCATCAGTGAGGCACTTTCGTACGAGCAGTACTTC
TRBV7-8,TRBJ1-3,12,NA,CASSLQGNTIYF,TGTGCCAGCAGCTTACAGGGGAACACCATATATTTT
TRBV19,TRBJ1-1,12,TRBD1,CASVGQTAAAFF,TGTGCCAGTGTGGGACAGACCGCTGCAGCTTTCTTT
TRBV27,TRBJ1-3,14,NA,CASSQLSGLGTIYF,TGTGCCAGCAGCCAACTGTCCGGGTTGGGCACCATATATTTT
TRBV5-4,TRBJ2-7,11,NA,CASSSSYEQYF,TGTGCCAGCAGCTCGAGCTACGAGCAGTACTTC
TRBV7-2,TRBJ2-3,17,NA,CASSYFGERSSTDTQYF,TGTGCCAGCAGCTACTTCGGGGAGCGGTCTAGCACAGATACGCAGTATTTT
TRBV7-2,TRBJ2-7,14,NA,CASSLDLLPREQYF,TGTGCCAGCAGCTTGGATCTACTCCCGCGGGAGCAGTACTTC
TRBV30,TRBJ1-1,14,NA,CAWSWGSQNTEAFF,TGTGCCTGGAGTTGGGGCAGTCAGAACACTGAAGCTTTCTTT
TRBV5-1,TRBJ1-2,13,NA,CASSWGSGEGYTF,TGCGCCAGCAGCTGGGGAAGCGGGGAGGGCTACACCTTC
TRBV19,TRBJ2-7,14,NA,CASSIGVSSYEQYF,TGTGCCAGTAGTATAGGAGTGAGTTCCTACGAGCAGTACTTC
TRBV5-1,TRBJ1-1,15,NA,CASSLAVSGDTEAFF,TGCGCCAGCAGCTTGGCCGTCAGCGGGGACACTGAAGCTTTCTTT
TRBV19,TRBJ1-1,14,NA,CASSTVKTSTEAFF,TGTGCCAGTAGTACGGTTAAGACAAGCACTGAAGCTTTCTTT